These 2 T cell receptor beta chains originate from one sample sequenced in a study of blood T cell repertoires in COVID-19. Only in-frame clones appear in the TCRdb table, and some are missing; sequencing was by immunoSEQ multiplex PCR. In the table there are under 200,000 clones, approximately 86% of which are singletons. Sequencing input: peripheral blood. The source is a man aged 65-85 years with acute or convalescent COVID-19.

The chain links TRBV6-6 to TRBJ1-4; unclear D gene. There are 12 residues in the CDR3. Trimming stripped 6 bases from V and 8 bases from J, with 10 bases between. Germline V gene sequence: CDR1 MNHNY, CDR2 SVGAGI (reference sequence). DNA of the CDR3: TGTGCCAGCAGGTTACGGGAAGAAAAACTGTTTTTT. Translation: CASRLREEKLFF.

The chain is built from TRBV27 and TRBJ2-1, with TRBD2 identical over 7 bases. CDR1 and CDR2 (germline): MNHEY, SMNVEV (reference sequence). The V gene end was trimmed by 7 bases and the J gene end by 7 bases; junction bases not matched to a gene: 13. This CDR3 region has 15 residues. The DNA for the CDR3 is TGTGCCAGCACCTTAAATCGCGGGAGTATAAATGAGCAGTTCTTC. Amino acid sequence: CASTLNRGSINEQFF.